This entry describes one TCR beta chain. Using immunoSEQ multiplex PCR, the repertoire was profiled, and TCRdb retains in-frame clones only, with some absent. This sample has about 230,000 clones, with around 80% found just once. The data originate from a study of blood T cell repertoires in COVID-19. Whole-study context: T cells, B-cell-depleted T cells, or PBMCs provided the cDNA or gDNA that served as material.

Cohorts were determined from participant-reported clinical history. This CDR3 comprises 15 residues. The germline V gene has CDR1 SGHTA and CDR2 FQGNSA. Trimming removed 3 bases from V and 6 bases from J; junction bases left unmatched: 5. Sequencing was done on a sample of PBMCs or T cells enriched from blood (not recorded which). This sequence joins TRBV7-2 and TRBJ1-6; 7 nucleotides match TRBD1. The sequence was obtained from a man in his 60s who had recovered from COVID-19. The DNA of the CDR3 is TGTGCCAGCAGCTTCAGACAGGGTTCTAATTCACCCCTCCACTTT. Residues: CASSFRQGSNSPLHF.